The rows below give T cell receptor beta chains drawn from one sample of a study of STAT5B mutations in CD4+ large granular lymphocyte leukemia. TCRdb keeps only in-frame clones here, not all; method: immunoSEQ multiplex PCR. The data contain around 33,000 clones, roughly 79% of them singletons. The source material was CD4+ T cells from blood buffy coats. Source of these receptors: a human donor in good health. Both conserved end residues are part of each CDR3. The order of the fields is clone size, D gene, J gene, V gene, CDR3 protein, CDR3 DNA. A D gene is named only where the DNA matches it firmly. Clone size is stated in some rows and not others, as once, few, many or a class when expanded.

abundance: .
d_gene: TRBD2
j_gene: TRBJ2-2
v_gene: TRBV5-4
CDR3aa: CASSFDGRRTGELFF
CDR3nt: TGTGCCAGCAGCTTTGACGGGAGGCGGACCGGGGAGCTGTTTTTT

abundance: few
d_gene: TRBD1
j_gene: TRBJ1-1
v_gene: TRBV28
CDR3aa: CASSERTGGVTEAFF
CDR3nt: TGTGCCAGCAGTGAGAGGACAGGGGGGGTCACTGAAGCTTTCTTT

abundance: .
d_gene: .
j_gene: TRBJ2-5
v_gene: TRBV4-2
CDR3aa: CASSQEKGVETQYF
CDR3nt: TGTGCCAGCAGCCAAGAAAAGGGTGTGGAGACCCAGTACTTC

abundance: .
d_gene: TRBD1
j_gene: TRBJ1-2
v_gene: TRBV30
CDR3aa: CACRTGGYGYTF
CDR3nt: TGTGCCTGCCGGACAGGGGGCTATGGCTACACCTTC

abundance: few
d_gene: .
j_gene: TRBJ1-5
v_gene: TRBV2
CDR3aa: CASSPRQPNQPQHF
CDR3nt: TGTGCCAGCAGTCCCAGACAGCCCAATCAGCCCCAGCATTTT

abundance: .
d_gene: .
j_gene: TRBJ1-3
v_gene: TRBV18
CDR3aa: CASSQTNVGTAISGNTIYF
CDR3nt: TGTGCCAGCTCTCAGACCAACGTAGGGACCGCTATCTCTGGAAACACCATATATTTT

abundance: .
d_gene: TRBD2
j_gene: TRBJ2-1
v_gene: TRBV9
CDR3aa: CASSVSSGSRNEQFF
CDR3nt: TGTGCCAGCAGCGTATCAAGCGGGAGTCGAAATGAGCAGTTCTTC

abundance: .
d_gene: TRBD2
j_gene: TRBJ2-3
v_gene: TRBV5-1
CDR3aa: CASRRSTSGKADTQYF
CDR3nt: TGCGCCAGCAGGCGTTCGACTAGCGGGAAAGCAGATACGCAGTATTTT

abundance: .
d_gene: TRBD2
j_gene: TRBJ2-7
v_gene: TRBV19
CDR3aa: CASSQLAGGNYEQYF
CDR3nt: TGTGCCAGTAGTCAACTAGCGGGAGGAAACTACGAGCAGTACTTC

abundance: .
d_gene: .
j_gene: TRBJ2-5
v_gene: TRBV5-1
CDR3aa: CASSLVVGETQYF
CDR3nt: TGCGCCAGCAGCTTGGTTGTCGGGGAGACCCAGTACTTC